This record covers a single T cell receptor (beta chain). Its antigen is not identified. These data are taken from a study of cytomegalovirus exposure and HLA in healthy donors. Study results and limitations: A list of 150 or so TCR beta chains associated with cytomegalovirus was given. Sequencing had likely introduced a cluster of highly shared sequence variants as an artifact. In a later analysis, across HLA loci, associated TCR counts were highest for DRB1, lowest for HLA-C. TCR beta V segments were, for the most part, productive about 90% or about 30% of the time in an earlier analysis.

Germline CDR1 SGHKS, CDR2 YYEKEE (reference sequence). This CDR3 has 12 amino acids. V was clipped by 4 bases and J by 4 bases, with 8 bases between them. Primers for the PCR totalled 60 Vbeta and 13 Jbeta. The method was immunoSEQ multiplex PCR; TCRdb's version includes in-frame clones alone and lacks a portion of them. Among some 180,000 clones listed, roughly 82% were seen once. The sequence derives from a man between 35 and 55 years old in good health and CMV-seronegative. The chain is built from TRBV5-5 and TRBJ1-2; tentative D call: TRBD1 (5 bases). Sequenced material: PBMCs. CDR3 nucleotides: TGTGCCAGCAGCCCAGACAGCTATGGCTACACCTTC. Translating it yields CASSPDSYGYTF. Based on the CDR3 plus reference TRBV5-5 and TRBJ1-2, the full variable domain is DAGVTQSPTHLIKTRGQQVTLRCSPISGHKSVSWYQQVLGQGPQFIFQYYEKEERGRGNFPDRFSARQFPNYSSELNVNALLLGDSALYLCASSPDSYGYTFGSGTRLTVV.